This TCR beta chain was retrieved from a study of blood T cell repertoires in COVID-19. Original handling: Cell counts per sample came from amplifying reference gene primers. Data came from immunoSEQ multiplex PCR; TCRdb stores just in-frame clones and leaves some out. V and J calls plus clone size are reproduced from that table; the DNA served to infer D and trimming. The sample carries some 140,000 clones, 70% to 80% recorded once. V lost 3 bases and J lost 7; bases outside the gene matches: 1. The CDR3 runs 15 residues. Germline values: CDR1 LGHDT, CDR2 YNNKEL (reference sequence). This chain connects TRBV3-1 (or the pseudogene TRBV3-2) to TRBJ2-2; TRBD2 matches 14 bases. The TCR sequence derives from a man in his 60s with acute or convalescent COVID-19. Sequenced sample: peripheral blood. In DNA, the CDR3 is TGTGCCAGCAGCCACGGACTAGCGGGAGGCGGGGAGCTGTTTTTT. This gives the protein CASSHGLAGGGELFF.